The next 8 T cell receptor beta chains were all read from a single sample in a study of blood T cell repertoires in COVID-19. Clones were read by immunoSEQ multiplex PCR, and TCRdb kept only the in-frame ones, dropping some. The sample has roughly 290,000 clones, roughly 84% seen once. The sequencing sample was made of peripheral blood. The receptor source for this set is a human donor with COVID-19, enrolled during active disease. The donor label of this sample is uncertain.

This chain connects TRBV28 to TRBJ1-5, with D perhaps TRBD1 (6 bases). CDR3 length: 18 residues. Germline assignment: CDR1 MDHEN and CDR2 SYDVKM. V lost 8 bases and J 1 base, leaving 24 bases between the germline ends. The CDR3 DNA follows: TGTGCCAGCGACGTAACCGGGACACTCTGGCCGAGCAATCAGCCCCAGCATTTT. Translated: CASDVTGTLWPSNQPQHF.

The chain employs TRBV7-9 and TRBJ1-1; D remains unclear. The CDR3 loop spans 14 amino acids. The V and J ends lost 6 bases and 5 bases respectively, with 16 bases between them. Per germline, CDR1 SEHNR and CDR2 FQNEAQ (reference sequence). The DNA for the CDR3 is TGTGCCAGCAGGTTCTCCGGGGAGAGAACTGAAGCTTTCTTT. This encodes CASRFSGERTEAFF.

The rearrangement uses TRBV3-1 (or the pseudogene TRBV3-2) and TRBJ2-1; no clear D gene. In germline, CDR1 is LGHDT, CDR2 YNNKEL (reference sequence). With 0 bases removed from V and 5 bases from J, the gap between germline ends came to 5 bases. This CDR3 has 13 amino acids. The CDR3 nucleotides are TGTGCCAGCAGCCAAGATACAGACAATGAGCAGTTCTTC. This translates into CASSQDTDNEQFF.

V is TRBV3-1 (or the pseudogene TRBV3-2) and J is TRBJ2-1, with 11 bases identical to TRBD2. The CDR3 is 17 amino acids. V shed 4 bases and J 1 base; nucleotides not matched to a gene: 6. The V gene's germline CDR1 is LGHDT and CDR2 YNNKEL (reference sequence). The DNA for the CDR3 is TGTGCCAGCAGCCGCGGACTAGCGGGTTTATCCTACAATGAGCAGTTCTTC. Translated, it gives CASSRGLAGLSYNEQFF.

The chain joins TRBV9 to TRBJ2-1, with D tentatively TRBD2 (5 bases). Germline V gene lookup returns CDR1 SGDLS and CDR2 YYNGEE. Trimming took 0 bases from V and 10 from J, leaving 14 bases between them. This CDR3 region has 14 residues. In DNA form, the CDR3 reads TGTGCCAGCAGCGTAGCTGGGAGTCACGGGGAGCAGTTCTTC. Its translation: CASSVAGSHGEQFF.

The chain couples TRBV7-6 to TRBJ2-7; 7 nucleotides align to TRBD1. Trimming cost V 4 bases and J 4 bases; bases outside gene matches: 4. The CDR3 is 13 amino acids. The germline CDR1 and CDR2 sequences are SGHVS and FNYEAQ. As DNA, the CDR3 is TGTGCCAGCAGCTCCGGACAGGTTTACGAGCAGTACTTC. As protein: CASSSGQVYEQYF. The full variable domain, in which reference TRBV7-6 and TRBJ2-7 provide the parts outside the CDR3, is GAGVSQSPRYKVTKRGQDVALRCDPISGHVSLYWYRQALGQGPEFLTYFNYEAQQDKSGLPNDRFSAERPEGSISTLTIQRTEQRDSAMYRCASSSGQVYEQYFGPGTRLTVT.

The chain couples TRBV7-3 to TRBJ2-1; the match to TRBD2 covers 10 bases. The germline CDR1 and CDR2 sequences are SGHTA and FQGTGA. The CDR3 has 15 residues. V shed 5 bases and J 6 bases; nucleotides not matched to a gene: 7. CDR3 DNA: TGTGCCAGCAGCCCCGGGAGCGGGAGGGTCAATGAGCAGTTCTTC. Its translation: CASSPGSGRVNEQFF.

This chain joins TRBV7-8 and TRBJ1-5, with D possibly matching TRBD1 (6 bases). The CDR3 has 12 residues. V was shortened by 5 bases and J by 6 bases, with 8 bases between the two germline ends. CDR1 is SGHVS and CDR2 is FQNEAQ in the germline V gene. CDR3 sequence (DNA): TGTGCCAGCAGCGCAGGGGCTCAGCCCCAGCATTTT. Encoded protein: CASSAGAQPQHF.